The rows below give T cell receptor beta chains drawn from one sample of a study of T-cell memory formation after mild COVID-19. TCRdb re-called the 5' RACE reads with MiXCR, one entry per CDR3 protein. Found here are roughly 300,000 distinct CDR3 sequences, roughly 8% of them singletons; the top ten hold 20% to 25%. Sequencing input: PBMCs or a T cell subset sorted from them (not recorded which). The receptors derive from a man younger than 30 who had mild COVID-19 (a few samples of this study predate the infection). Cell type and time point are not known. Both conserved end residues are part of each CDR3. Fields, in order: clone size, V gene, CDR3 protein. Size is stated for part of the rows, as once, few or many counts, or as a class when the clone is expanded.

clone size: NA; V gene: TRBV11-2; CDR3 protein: CASSLRWDEKLFF
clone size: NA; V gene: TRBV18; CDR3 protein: CASSSTGDKEAFF
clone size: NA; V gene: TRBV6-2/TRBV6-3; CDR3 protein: CATGQGAYEQYF
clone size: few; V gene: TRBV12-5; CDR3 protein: CASGFSSGTYNEQFF
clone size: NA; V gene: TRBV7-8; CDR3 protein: CASSPGTSGGGQFF
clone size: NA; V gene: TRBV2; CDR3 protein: CASSELVVANYGYTF
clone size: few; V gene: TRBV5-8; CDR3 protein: CASSLARPEETQYF
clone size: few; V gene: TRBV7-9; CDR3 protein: CASSFQGAATEAFF
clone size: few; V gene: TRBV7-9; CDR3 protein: CASSPSRVGNEKLFF
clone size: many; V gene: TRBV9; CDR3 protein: CASSVRDGTYEQYF
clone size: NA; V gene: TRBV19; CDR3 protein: CASSIGSRGYQPQHF
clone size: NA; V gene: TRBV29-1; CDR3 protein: CSVLKTDGNTIYF
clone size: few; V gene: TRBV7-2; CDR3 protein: CASSLVGWDRNSPLHF
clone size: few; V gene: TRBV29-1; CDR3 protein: CSVVTAGGQETQYF
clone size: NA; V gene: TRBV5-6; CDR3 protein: CASSARDTYTGELFF
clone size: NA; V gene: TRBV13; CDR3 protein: CASSLERPGASSYEQYF
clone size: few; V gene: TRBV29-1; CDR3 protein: CSVPDRKTTEAFF
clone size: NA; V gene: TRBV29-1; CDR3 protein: CSSAGTGYGYTF
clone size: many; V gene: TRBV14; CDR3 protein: CASSQELAGVETQYF
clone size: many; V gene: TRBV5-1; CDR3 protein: CASSPGWEVAQYF
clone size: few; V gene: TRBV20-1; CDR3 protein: CSAREAGYEGYTF
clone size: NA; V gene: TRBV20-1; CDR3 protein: CSAYLSGIPDTQYF
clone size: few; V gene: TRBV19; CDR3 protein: CASNLRGREFF
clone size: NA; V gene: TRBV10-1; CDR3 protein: CASSDGPEAFF
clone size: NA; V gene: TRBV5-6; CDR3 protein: CASISWSGTQQYF
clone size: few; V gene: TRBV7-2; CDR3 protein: CASSSPGGPWTQYF
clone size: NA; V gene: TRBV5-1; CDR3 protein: CASSLLAPREETQYF
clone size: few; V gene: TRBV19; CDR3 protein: CASSPSSGAGDTQYF
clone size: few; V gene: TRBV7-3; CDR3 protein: CASSLGHPNTGELFF
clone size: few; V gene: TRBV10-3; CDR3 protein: CAIRHRLRHGYTF
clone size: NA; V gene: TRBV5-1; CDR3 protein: CASSLGVPNTGELFF
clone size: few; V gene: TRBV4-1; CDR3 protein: CASSPALGAPQYF
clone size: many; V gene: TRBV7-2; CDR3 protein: CASSPPPGATGELFF
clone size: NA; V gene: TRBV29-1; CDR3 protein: CSAAGSYQETQYF
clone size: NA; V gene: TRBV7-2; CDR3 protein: CASSLGPGRGYGYTF
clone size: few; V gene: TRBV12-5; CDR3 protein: CASGLGTSQPQHF
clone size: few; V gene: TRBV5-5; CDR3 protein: CASSRGQGVTYNEQFF
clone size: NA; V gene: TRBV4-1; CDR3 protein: CASSQTGQGAANEKLFF
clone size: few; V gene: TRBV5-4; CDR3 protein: CASSSRDRMGSDTQYF
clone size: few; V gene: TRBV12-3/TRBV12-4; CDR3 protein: CASSFMGPALGNTIYF
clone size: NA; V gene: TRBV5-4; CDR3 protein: CASTLRSQTDTQYF
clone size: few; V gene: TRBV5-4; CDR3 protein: CASSTGTGGNQVQHF
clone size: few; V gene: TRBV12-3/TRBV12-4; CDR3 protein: CALLGGANYGYTF
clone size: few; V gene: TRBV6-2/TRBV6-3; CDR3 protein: CASSPSGPNRDTQYF
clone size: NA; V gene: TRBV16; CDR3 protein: CASSQVAPLYNEQFF
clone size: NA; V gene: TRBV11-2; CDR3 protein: CASSLDSIQGDTQYF
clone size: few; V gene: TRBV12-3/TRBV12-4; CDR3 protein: CASSFRSGGYEQYF
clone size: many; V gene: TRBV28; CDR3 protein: CASSFHGGSSYNEQFF
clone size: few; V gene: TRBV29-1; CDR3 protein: CSVELPGDTEAFF
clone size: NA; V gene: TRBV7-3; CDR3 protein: CASSVRGRELFF
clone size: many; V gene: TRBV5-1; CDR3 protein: CASSLKRGTYNEQFF
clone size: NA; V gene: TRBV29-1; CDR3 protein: CSVRDGGGNIQYF
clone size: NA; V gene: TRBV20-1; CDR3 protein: CSASPAGQLTEAFF
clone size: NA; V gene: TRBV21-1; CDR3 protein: CASTFRTGAYGYTF
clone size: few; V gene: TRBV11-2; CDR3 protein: CASSRGTSGGDTQYF
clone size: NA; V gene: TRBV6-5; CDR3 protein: CASSYSGQGLGYTF
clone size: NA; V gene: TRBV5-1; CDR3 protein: CASSWEIRGTEAFF
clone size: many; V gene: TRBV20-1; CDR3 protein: CSASYRGLKTQYF
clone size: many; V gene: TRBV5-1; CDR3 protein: CASGDRPTNYGYTF
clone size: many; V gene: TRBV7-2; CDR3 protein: CASSLGTAGEGHF